This T cell receptor (beta chain) was identified during a study of radiation and T cells in renal cell carcinoma. Study results and limitations: Only small tumor regions of 0.95 to 1 g were sampled. Compared with controls, irradiated tumors showed greater TCR clonality.

This clone was counted between two and nine times. Its antigen is as yet unknown. An end of the junction does not agree with germline; a read error may underlie this. Method: immunoSEQ multiplex PCR; TCRdb's copy keeps in-frame clones and lacks some. Altogether some 20,000 clones are present, around 57% being singletons, with the ten largest covering about 20%. The CDR3 extends over 14 amino acids. Germline assignment: CDR1 SNHLY and CDR2 FYNNEI. Regarding treatment: treatment-naive control, cytoreductive nephrectomy. The patient's renal cell carcinoma had clear cell pathology. This chain links TRBV2 with TRBJ1-2; D is unclear. The sequenced sample was tumor tissue, obtained from a patient whose treatment was nephrectomy without radiotherapy. This TCR came from a human donor with renal cell carcinoma. CDR3 nucleotide sequence: TGTGTCAGCAGTGAACGCAGGTTCAACTATGGCTACACCTTC. This sequence encodes CVSSERRFNYGYTF.